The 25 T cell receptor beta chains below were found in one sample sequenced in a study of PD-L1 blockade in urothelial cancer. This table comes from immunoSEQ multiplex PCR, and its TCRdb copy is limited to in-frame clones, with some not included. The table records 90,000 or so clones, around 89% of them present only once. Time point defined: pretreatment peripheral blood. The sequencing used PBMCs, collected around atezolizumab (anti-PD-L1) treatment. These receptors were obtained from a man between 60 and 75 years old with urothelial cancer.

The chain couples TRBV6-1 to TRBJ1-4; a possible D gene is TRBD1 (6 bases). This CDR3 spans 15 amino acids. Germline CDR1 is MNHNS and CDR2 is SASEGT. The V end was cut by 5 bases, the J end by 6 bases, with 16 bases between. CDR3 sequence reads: CASSRIRGSDEKLFF. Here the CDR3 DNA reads TGTGCCAGCAGTCGGATAAGGGGGAGCGATGAAAAACTGTTTTTT.

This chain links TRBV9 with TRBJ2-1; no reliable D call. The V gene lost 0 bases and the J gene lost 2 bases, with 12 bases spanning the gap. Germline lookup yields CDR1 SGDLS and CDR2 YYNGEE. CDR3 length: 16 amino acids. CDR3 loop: CASSVDAEPTYNEQFF. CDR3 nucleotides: TGTGCCAGCAGCGTAGATGCGGAGCCAACCTACAATGAGCAGTTCTTC.

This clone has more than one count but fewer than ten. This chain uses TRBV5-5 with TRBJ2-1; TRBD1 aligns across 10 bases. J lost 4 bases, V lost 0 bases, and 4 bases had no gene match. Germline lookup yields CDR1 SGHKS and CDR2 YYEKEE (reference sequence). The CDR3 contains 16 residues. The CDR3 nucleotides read TGTGCCAGCAGCTTGGAAGGGACAGGGGCTTACAATGAGCAGTTCTTC. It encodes CASSLEGTGAYNEQFF.

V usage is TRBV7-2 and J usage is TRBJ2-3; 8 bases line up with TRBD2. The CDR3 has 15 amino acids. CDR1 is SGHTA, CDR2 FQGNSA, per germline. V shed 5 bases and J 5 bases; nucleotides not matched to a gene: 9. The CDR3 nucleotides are TGTGCCAGCAGCCCTTCGCGGGAGGCGGTAGATACGCAGTATTTT. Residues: CASSPSREAVDTQYF. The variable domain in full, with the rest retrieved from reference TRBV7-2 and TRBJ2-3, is GAGVSQSPSNKVTEKGKDVELRCDPISGHTALYWYRQSLGQGLEFLIYFQGNSAPDKSGLPSDRFSAERTGGSVSTLTIQRTQQEDSAVYLCASSPSREAVDTQYFGPGTRLTVL.

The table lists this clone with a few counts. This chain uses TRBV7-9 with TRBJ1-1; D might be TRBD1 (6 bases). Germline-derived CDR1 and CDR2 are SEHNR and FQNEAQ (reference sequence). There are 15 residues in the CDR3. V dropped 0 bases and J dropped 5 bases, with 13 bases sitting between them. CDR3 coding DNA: TGTGCCAGCAGCTTAGCGACACAGGGAGGGACTGAAGCTTTCTTT. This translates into CASSLATQGGTEAFF. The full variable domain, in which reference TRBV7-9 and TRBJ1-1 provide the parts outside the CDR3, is DTGVSQNPRHKITKRGQNVTFRCDPISEHNRLYWYRQTLGQGPEFLTYFQNEAQLEKSRLLSDRFSAERPKGSFSTLEIQRTEQGDSAMYLCASSLATQGGTEAFFGQGTRLTVV.

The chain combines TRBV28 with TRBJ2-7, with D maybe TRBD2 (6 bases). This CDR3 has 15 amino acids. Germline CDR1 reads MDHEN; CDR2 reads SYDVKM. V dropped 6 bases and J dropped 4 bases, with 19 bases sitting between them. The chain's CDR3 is CASRGGSAIRYEQYF. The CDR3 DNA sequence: TGTGCCAGCAGGGGAGGTTCAGCGATCCGATACGAGCAGTACTTC.

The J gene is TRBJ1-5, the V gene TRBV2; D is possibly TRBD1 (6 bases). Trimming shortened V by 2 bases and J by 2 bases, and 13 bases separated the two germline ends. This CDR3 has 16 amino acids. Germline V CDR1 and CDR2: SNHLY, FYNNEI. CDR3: CASSEQGLIGNQPQHF. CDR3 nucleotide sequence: TGTGCCAGCAGTGAACAGGGGCTTATAGGCAATCAGCCCCAGCATTTT.

The CDR3 nucleotides read TGTGCCAGCAGTGAAGTGAGTGAAAAACTGTTTTTT. It specifies CASSEVSEKLFF. This chain connects TRBV2 to TRBJ1-4; D gene ambiguous. V was cut by 1 base and J by 7 bases, with 4 bases left in between. Germline assignment: CDR1 SNHLY and CDR2 FYNNEI. The CDR3 contains 12 residues.

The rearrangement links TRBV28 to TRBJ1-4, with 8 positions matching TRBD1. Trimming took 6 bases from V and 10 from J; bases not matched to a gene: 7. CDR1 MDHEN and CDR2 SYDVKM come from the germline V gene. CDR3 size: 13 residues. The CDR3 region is CASRVSGGTKLFF. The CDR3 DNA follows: TGTGCCAGCAGGGTATCAGGGGGCACAAAACTGTTTTTT.

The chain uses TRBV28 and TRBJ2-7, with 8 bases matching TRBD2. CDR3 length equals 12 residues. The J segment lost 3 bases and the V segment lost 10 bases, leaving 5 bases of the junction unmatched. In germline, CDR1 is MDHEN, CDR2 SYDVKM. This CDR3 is CAIRGGSYEQYF. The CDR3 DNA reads TGTGCCATTCGGGGGGGCAGCTACGAGCAGTACTTC. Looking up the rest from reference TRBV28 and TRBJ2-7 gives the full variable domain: DVKVTQSSRYLVKRTGEKVFLECVQDMDHENMFWYRQDPGLGLRLIYFSYDVKMKEKGDIPEGYSVSREKKERFSLILESASTNQTSMYLCAIRGGSYEQYFGPGTRLTVT.

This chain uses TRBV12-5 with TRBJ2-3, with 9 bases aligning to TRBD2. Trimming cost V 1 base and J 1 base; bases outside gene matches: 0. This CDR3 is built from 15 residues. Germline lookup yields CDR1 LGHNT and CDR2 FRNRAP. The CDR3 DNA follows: TGTGCTAGTGGTTTGGGACTAGCGGGCACAGATACGCAGTATTTT. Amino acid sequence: CASGLGLAGTDTQYF. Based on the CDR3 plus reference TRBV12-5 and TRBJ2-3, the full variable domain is DARVTQTPRHKVTEMGQEVTMRCQPILGHNTVFWYRQTMMQGLELLAYFRNRAPLDDSGMPKDRFSAEMPDATLATLKIQPSEPRDSAVYFCASGLGLAGTDTQYFGPGTRLTVL.

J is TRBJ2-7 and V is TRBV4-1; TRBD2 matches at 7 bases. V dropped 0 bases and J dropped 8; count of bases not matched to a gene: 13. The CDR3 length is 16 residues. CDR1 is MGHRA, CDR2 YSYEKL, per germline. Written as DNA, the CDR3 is TGCGCCAGCAGCCAAGATGCGGTAGCGGGTGCCGGGCAGCAGTACTTC. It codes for CASSQDAVAGAGQQYF.

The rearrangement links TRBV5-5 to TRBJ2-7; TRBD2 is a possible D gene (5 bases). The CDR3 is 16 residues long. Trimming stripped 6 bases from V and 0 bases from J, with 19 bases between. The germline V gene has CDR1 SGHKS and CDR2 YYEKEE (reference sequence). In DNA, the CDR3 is TGTGCCAGCACCCCCGCCCCGGGCAGCGGCTCCTACGAGCAGTACTTC. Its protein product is CASTPAPGSGSYEQYF.

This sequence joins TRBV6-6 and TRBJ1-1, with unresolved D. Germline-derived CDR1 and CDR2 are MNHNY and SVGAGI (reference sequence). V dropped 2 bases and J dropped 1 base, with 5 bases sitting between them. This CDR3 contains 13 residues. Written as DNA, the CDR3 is TGTGCCAGCAGTTACACGCGGAACACTGAAGCTTTCTTT. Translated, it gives CASSYTRNTEAFF.

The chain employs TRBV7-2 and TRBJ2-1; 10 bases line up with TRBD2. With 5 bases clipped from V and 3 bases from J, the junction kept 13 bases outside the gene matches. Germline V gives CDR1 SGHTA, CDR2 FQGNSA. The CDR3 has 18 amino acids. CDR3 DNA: TGTGCCAGCAGCCCCTGGGCTAGCGGGGGTCTGGGCTACAATGAGCAGTTCTTC. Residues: CASSPWASGGLGYNEQFF.

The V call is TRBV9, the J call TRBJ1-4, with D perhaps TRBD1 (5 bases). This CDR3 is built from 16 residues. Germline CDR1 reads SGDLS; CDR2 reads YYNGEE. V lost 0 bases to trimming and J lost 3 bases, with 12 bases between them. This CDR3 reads CASSVGRGAANEKLFF. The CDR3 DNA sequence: TGTGCCAGCAGCGTAGGGAGGGGCGCAGCTAATGAAAAACTGTTTTTT.

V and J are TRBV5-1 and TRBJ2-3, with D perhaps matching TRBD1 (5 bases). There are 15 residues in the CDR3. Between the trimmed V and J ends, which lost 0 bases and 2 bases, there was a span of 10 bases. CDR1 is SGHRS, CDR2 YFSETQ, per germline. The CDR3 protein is CASSLGAGSTDTQYF. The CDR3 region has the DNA TGCGCCAGCAGCTTGGGGGCAGGGTCCACAGATACGCAGTATTTT.

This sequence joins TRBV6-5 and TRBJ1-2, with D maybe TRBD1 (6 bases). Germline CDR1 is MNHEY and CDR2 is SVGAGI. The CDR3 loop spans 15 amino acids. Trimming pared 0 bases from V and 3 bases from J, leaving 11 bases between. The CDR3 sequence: CASSYSAQGHYGYTF. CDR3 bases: TGTGCCAGCAGTTACTCGGCTCAGGGGCACTATGGCTACACCTTC.

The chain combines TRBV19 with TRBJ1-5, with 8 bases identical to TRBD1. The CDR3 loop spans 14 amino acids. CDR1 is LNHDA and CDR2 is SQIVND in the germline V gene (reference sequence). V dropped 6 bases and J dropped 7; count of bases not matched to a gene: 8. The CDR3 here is CASSQTGADQPQHF. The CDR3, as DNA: TGTGCCAGTAGCCAGACAGGGGCGGACCAGCCCCAGCATTTT.

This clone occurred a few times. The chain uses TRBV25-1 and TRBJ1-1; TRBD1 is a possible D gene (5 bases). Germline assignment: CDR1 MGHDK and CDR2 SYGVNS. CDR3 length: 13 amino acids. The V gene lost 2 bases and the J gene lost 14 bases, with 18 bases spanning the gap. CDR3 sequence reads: CASSEQGGSDLFF. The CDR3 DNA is TGTGCCAGCAGTGAACAGGGTGGAAGCGACTTGTTCTTT.

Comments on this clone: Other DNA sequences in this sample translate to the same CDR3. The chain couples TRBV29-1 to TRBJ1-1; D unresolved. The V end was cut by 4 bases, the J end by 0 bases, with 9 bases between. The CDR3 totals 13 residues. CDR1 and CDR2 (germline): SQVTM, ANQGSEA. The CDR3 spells CSVVQIMNTEAFF. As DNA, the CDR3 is TGCAGCGTTGTCCAGATAATGAACACTGAAGCTTTCTTT.

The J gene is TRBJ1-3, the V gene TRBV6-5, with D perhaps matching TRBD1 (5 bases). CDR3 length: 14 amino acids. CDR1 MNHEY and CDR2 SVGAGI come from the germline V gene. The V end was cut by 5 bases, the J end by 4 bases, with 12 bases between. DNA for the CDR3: TGTGCCAGCAGTGCCCAGGGCGCCGGAAACACCATATATTTT. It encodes CASSAQGAGNTIYF.

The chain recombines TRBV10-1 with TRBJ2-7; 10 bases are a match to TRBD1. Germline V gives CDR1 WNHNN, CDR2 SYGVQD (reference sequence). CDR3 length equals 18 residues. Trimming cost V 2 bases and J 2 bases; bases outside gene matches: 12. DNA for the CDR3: TGCGCCAGCAGTGAGGATTTTGGACAGGGGGAAGACCCCTACGAGCAGTACTTC. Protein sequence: CASSEDFGQGEDPYEQYF.

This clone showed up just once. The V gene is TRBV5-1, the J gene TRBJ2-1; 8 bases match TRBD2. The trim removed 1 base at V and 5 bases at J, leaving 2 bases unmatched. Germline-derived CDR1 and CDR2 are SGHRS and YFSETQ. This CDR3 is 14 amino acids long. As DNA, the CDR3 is TGCGCCAGCAGCTTGATAGCGGGACACAATGAGCAGTTCTTC. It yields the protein CASSLIAGHNEQFF.

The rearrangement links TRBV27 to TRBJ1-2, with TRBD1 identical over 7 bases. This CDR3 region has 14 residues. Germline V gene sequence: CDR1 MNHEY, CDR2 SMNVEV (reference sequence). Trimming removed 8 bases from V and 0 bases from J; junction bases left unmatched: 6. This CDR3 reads CASSRGGANYGYTF. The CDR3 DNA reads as TGTGCCAGCTCCCGAGGGGGCGCTAACTATGGCTACACCTTC.